This TCR beta chain was obtained from a study of T cell repertoires in cytomegalovirus infection (dated by TCRdb to between 2017 and 2020). Describing the broader study: Recently identified HLA-C-restricted CMV epitopes, whose presentation resists viral immunomodulation, were targeted by peptide stimulations together with well-studied HLA-B-restricted epitopes. Donor HLA type was relevant to the analysis, because carriage of CMV infection together with the matching HLA type was indicated by public TCR beta signatures. Results the study describes overall, beyond this receptor: The ex vivo response was dominated by HLA-C-restricted CMV-specific TCR beta clonotypes, which also provided the single most frequent clonotype in two of eight donors. Cumulative frequency of public TCR beta family members discriminated carriers of CMV infection plus the relevant HLA type in this cohort and an independent roughly 330-donor cohort.

This clonotype occurred a few times. There is no known antigen for this receptor. Base qualities are not recorded, but no much larger clone differs from it by a single base. For sequencing, an Illumina HiSeq 1500 was employed. TCRdb ran its own pipeline on the public reads, namely fastp trimming at Q25 and MiXCR clone calling, and kept in-frame beta chains. For every CDR3 protein sequence, its rows merge into one entry that carries the most common genes and DNA. The sample profile shows under 450,000 distinct CDR3 sequences; approximately 35% of them were found once. Approximately 13% of the sample comes from the top ten. From its cysteine to its phenylalanine, the CDR3 spans 15 amino acids. Only CDR3 DNA remains: 45 bases, in frame from the first base. A distance of 15 bases separates the germline ends of V and J, which lose 6 bases and 0 bases respectively. In the germline V gene (reference sequence), CDR1 corresponds to SEHNR and CDR2 to FQNEAQ.

The treatment or condition label on this specimen signifies: in vitro stimulation with specific CMV peptide epitopes to enrich CMV-specific T cells. The sequences come from cultured PBMCs, collected from culture after CMV antigen stimulation. The chain is assembled from TRBV7-9 and TRBJ2-7; 6 matching bases give a weak D call of TRBD1. This clonotype originated in a human donor in good health (CMV status not recorded). Some clones in this sample may be carry-over from other donors' samples. The CDR3 amino acid sequence is: CASSYQGLSSYEQYF. Read as DNA, the sequence is TGTGCCAGCAGTTATCAGGGGCTTAGCTCCTACGAGCAGTACTTC.